This passage covers 17 T cell receptor beta chains from one sample sequenced in a study of monozygotic twins with inflammatory bowel disease. With the 5' RACE reads reprocessed, TCRdb shows one record per CDR3 protein and no DNA. The listing records approximately 400,000 distinct CDR3 sequences. Sequencing input: blood. Receptors were obtained from a human donor with ulcerative colitis or Crohn's disease, or a healthy co-twin of an affected twin (not recorded which).

This chain uses TRBV15 with TRBJ2-7. Germline CDR1 is LNHNV and CDR2 is YYDKDF (reference sequence). The CDR3 length is 13 residues. This CDR3 is CATSRGKQDEQYF.

The V call is TRBV29-1, the J call TRBJ2-1; lacking DNA, the TRBD1 call made by TCRdb goes unchecked. The length of the CDR3 is 12 residues. Germline V gives CDR1 SQVTM, CDR2 ANQGSEA. CDR3 region: CSVGTTHNEQFF.

The chain carries TRBV7-2 and TRBJ2-5; the D call from TCRdb, TRBD2, cannot be confirmed without DNA. The CDR3 covers 17 residues. The germline CDR1 and CDR2 sequences are SGHTA and FQGNSA. The CDR3 reads CASSLESRVTLQETQYF.

The chain is built from TRBV28 and TRBJ2-1; TCRdb's assignment of TRBD1 cannot be checked, as there is no DNA. Germline loops: CDR1 MDHEN, CDR2 SYDVKM. The CDR3 has 16 amino acids. CDR3 residues: CASSPGYRGPYNEQFF.

V gene TRBV18 combines with J gene TRBJ1-1. The CDR3 runs 17 residues. Germline V gene sequence: CDR1 KGHSH, CDR2 LQKENI. CDR3 loop: CASSPAILHKENTEAFF.

The chain links TRBV5-1 to TRBJ2-3; TCRdb designates TRBD1, a call that cannot be tested without DNA. Germline CDR1 reads SGHRS; CDR2 reads YFSETQ. This CDR3 region has 17 residues. The CDR3 sequence is CASSPTPRTRSTDTQYF.

The chain is built from TRBV5-1 and TRBJ1-1; TCRdb names TRBD1, which stays unverified in the absence of DNA. This CDR3 is built from 15 residues. Looked up from germline, CDR1 is SGHRS and CDR2 is YFSETQ. CDR3 sequence: CASSPGQGRQTEAFF.

The gene calls are TRBV7-2 and TRBJ1-2; TCRdb's D call of TRBD1 is untestable without DNA. The germline V gene has CDR1 SGHTA and CDR2 FQGNSA. The CDR3 runs 13 residues. This CDR3 is CASSQQGALGYTF.

V gene TRBV18 combines with J gene TRBJ2-7. CDR1 is KGHSH, CDR2 LQKENI, per germline. This CDR3 region has 14 residues. The CDR3 reads CASSPRRNPYEQYF.

The rearrangement links TRBV28 to TRBJ2-2; TCRdb proposes TRBD2, but this gene call is untestable without DNA. CDR1 and CDR2 (germline): MDHEN, SYDVKM. The CDR3 totals 14 residues. CDR3 protein: CATPAGANTGELFF.

The V call is TRBV24-1, the J call TRBJ2-1; the TRBD2 assignment by TCRdb is unverifiable without DNA. Per germline, CDR1 KGHDR and CDR2 SFDVKD. This CDR3 region has 13 residues. CDR3 amino acids: CATSGLAGAEQFF.

The J gene is TRBJ2-1, the V gene TRBV20-1; as DNA is missing, the TRBD2 call by TCRdb cannot be tested. Germline V CDR1 and CDR2: DFQATT, SNEGSKA (reference sequence). CDR3 length: 13 amino acids. The CDR3 region is CSASILADNEQFF.

The chain carries TRBV6-1 and TRBJ2-1; without DNA, the TCRdb call of TRBD1 cannot be checked. The CDR3 runs 15 residues. Germline V CDR1 and CDR2: MNHNS, SASEGT. The CDR3 loop reads CASSEGTGLYNEQFF.

This chain joins TRBV7-2 and TRBJ2-3; with no DNA, the TCRdb D assignment of TRBD2 cannot be verified. The CDR3 loop spans 16 amino acids. The V gene's germline CDR1 is SGHTA and CDR2 FQGNSA. The CDR3 protein is CASSSWEGGFTDTQYF. The variable domain in full, with the rest retrieved from reference TRBV7-2 and TRBJ2-3, is GAGVSQSPSNKVTEKGKDVELRCDPISGHTALYWYRQSLGQGLEFLIYFQGNSAPDKSGLPSDRFSAERTGGSVSTLTIQRTQQEDSAVYLCASSSWEGGFTDTQYFGPGTRLTVL.

The chain is built from TRBV5-1 and TRBJ2-3; TCRdb lists TRBD1, though no DNA is available to test this call. Germline V gene sequence: CDR1 SGHRS, CDR2 YFSETQ. This CDR3 has 15 residues. The CDR3 loop reads CASSGPGIRTDTQYF.

The chain combines TRBV20-1 with TRBJ2-7; TCRdb calls TRBD1, which cannot be checked without DNA. The CDR3 runs to 14 residues. Germline CDR1 is DFQATT and CDR2 is SNEGSKA (reference sequence). CDR3 in amino acids: CSANTPRTGLEQYF.

The chain joins TRBV7-9 to TRBJ1-4. The germline gives CDR1 SEHNR, CDR2 FQNEAQ (reference sequence). This CDR3 contains 14 residues. The CDR3 protein is CASSLYGINEKLFF.